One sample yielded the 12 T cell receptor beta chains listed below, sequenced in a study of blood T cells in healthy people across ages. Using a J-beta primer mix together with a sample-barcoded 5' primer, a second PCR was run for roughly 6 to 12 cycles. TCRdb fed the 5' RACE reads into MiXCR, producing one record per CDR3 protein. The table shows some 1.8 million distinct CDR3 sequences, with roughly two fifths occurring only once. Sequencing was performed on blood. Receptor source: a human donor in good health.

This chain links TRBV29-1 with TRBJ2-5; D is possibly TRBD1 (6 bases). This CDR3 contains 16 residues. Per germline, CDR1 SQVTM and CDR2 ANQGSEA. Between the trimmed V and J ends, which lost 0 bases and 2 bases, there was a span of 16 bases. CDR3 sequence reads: CSVEDYDRQGQETQYF. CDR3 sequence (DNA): TGCAGCGTTGAAGATTACGATCGCCAGGGGCAAGAGACCCAGTACTTC.

The CDR3 sequence: CASSDPGAENEQFF. DNA for the CDR3: TGTGCCAGCAGCGATCCGGGGGCAGAGAATGAGCAGTTCTTC. This chain connects TRBV7-3 to TRBJ2-1, with D tentatively TRBD1 or TRBD2 (6 bases each). Trimming shortened V by 5 bases and J by 7 bases, and 15 bases separated the two germline ends. Germline loops: CDR1 SGHTA, CDR2 FQGTGA. The CDR3 length is 14 residues. The complete variable domain, with remaining parts taken from reference TRBV7-3 and TRBJ2-1, reads GAGVSQTPSNKVTEKGKYVELRCDPISGHTALYWYRQSLGQGPEFLIYFQGTGAADDSGLPNDRFFAVRPEGSVSTLKIQRTERGDSAVYLCASSDPGAENEQFFGPGTRLTVL.

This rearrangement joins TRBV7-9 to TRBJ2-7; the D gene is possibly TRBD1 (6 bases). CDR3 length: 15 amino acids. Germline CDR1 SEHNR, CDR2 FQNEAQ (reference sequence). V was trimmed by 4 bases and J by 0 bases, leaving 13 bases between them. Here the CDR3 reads CASSSTGDISYEQYF. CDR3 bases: TGTGCCAGCAGCTCGACCGGGGACATCTCCTACGAGCAGTACTTC.

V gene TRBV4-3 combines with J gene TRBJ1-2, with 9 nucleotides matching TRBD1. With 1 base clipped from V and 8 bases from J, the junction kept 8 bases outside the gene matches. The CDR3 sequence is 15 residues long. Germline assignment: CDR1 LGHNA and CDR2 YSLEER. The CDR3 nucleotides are TGCGCCAGCAGCCAAGGGGGGGGGACAGGGCGAGGCTACACCTTC. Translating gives CASSQGGGTGRGYTF.

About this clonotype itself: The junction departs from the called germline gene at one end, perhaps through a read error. CDR3 sequence: CASSPRRTSSSTDTQYF. CDR3 DNA: TGTGCCAGCAGTCCCCGAAGGACATCATCTAGCACGGATACGCAGTATTTT. The rearrangement joins TRBV27 to TRBJ2-3, with D perhaps given as TRBD1 or TRBD2 (5 bases each). There are 17 residues in the CDR3. CDR1 and CDR2 (germline): MNHEY, SMNVEV (reference sequence).

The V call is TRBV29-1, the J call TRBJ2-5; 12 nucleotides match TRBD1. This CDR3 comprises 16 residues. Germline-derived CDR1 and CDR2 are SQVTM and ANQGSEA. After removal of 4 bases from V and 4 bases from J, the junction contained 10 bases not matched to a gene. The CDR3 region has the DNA TGCAGCGTTGTTTATTCGGGACAGGGGGCATTAGAGACCCAGTACTTC. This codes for CSVVYSGQGALETQYF.

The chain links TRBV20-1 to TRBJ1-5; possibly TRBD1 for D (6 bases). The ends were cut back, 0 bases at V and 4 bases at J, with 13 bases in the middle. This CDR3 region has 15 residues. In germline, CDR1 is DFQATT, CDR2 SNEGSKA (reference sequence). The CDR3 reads CSARDEGGGNQPQHF. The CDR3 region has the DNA TGCAGTGCTAGAGACGAAGGGGGAGGTAATCAGCCCCAGCATTTT.

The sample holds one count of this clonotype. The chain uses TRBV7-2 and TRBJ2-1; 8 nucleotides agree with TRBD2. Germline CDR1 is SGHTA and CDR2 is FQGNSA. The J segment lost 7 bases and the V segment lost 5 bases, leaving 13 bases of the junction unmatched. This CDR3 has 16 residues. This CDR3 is CASSPASGLVINEQFF. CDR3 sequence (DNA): TGTGCCAGCAGCCCAGCCTCGGGACTAGTGATAAATGAGCAGTTCTTC.

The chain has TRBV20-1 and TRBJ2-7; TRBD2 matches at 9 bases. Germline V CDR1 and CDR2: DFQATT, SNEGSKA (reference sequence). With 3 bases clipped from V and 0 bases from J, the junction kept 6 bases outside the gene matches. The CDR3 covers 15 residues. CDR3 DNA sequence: TGCAGTGCTAGCAAAGCGGGGGGCGTCTCCTACGAGCAGTACTTC. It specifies CSASKAGGVSYEQYF.

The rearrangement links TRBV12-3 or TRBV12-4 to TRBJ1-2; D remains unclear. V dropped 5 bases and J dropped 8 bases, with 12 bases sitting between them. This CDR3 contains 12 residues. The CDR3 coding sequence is TGTGCCAGCAGTGCCCCCATCGGCGGCTACACCTTC. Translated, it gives CASSAPIGGYTF.

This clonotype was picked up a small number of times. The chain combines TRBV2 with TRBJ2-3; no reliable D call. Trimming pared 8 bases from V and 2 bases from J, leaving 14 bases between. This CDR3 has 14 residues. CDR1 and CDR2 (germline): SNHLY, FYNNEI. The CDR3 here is CASVSSRATDTQYF. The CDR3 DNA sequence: TGTGCCAGCGTAAGTTCGAGAGCCACAGATACGCAGTATTTT.

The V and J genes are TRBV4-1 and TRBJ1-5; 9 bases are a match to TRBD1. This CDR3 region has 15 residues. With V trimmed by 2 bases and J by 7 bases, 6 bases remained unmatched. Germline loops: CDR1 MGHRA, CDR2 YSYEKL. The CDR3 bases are TGCGCCAGCAGCCAACCGGGACAGGGTGGCCAGCCCCAGCATTTT. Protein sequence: CASSQPGQGGQPQHF.